The next 23 T cell receptor beta chains were all read from a single sample in a study of cytomegalovirus exposure and HLA in healthy donors (dated by TCRdb to about 2017). Receptor libraries were prepared by the immunoSEQ multiplex PCR assay. For the multiplex PCR, a mixture combining 60 forward primers for TCR Vbeta segments and 13 reverse primers for TCR Jbeta segments was used. As stored in TCRdb, this immuneACCESS dataset retains in-frame rearrangements with V and J assigned. A fraction of the clones does not appear; measured against another copy, unresolved V genes explain less than half of the discrepancy, and the remainder lacks a known reason. For this sample the table gives 150,000 to 200,000 clones, of which approximately 80% were detected only once. Roughly 5% of the sample lies in the top ten. Sequenced material: PBMCs. The source of these receptors is a young man in good health and CMV-seronegative.

CDR3 DNA sequence: TGTGCCAGCAGTGCCTTAGCGGGGGGGAGCACAGATACGCAGTATTTT. Its protein is CASSALAGGSTDTQYF. The V and J genes are TRBV6-1 and TRBJ2-3; 11 nucleotides match TRBD2. Germline CDR1 MNHNS, CDR2 SASEGT. The CDR3 is 16 residues long. The V and J ends lost 4 bases and 0 bases, in that order; junction bases with no gene match: 3.

This chain connects TRBV7-6 to TRBJ2-3; 7 bases agree with TRBD1. V shed 5 bases, J shed 4 bases, and the junction held 6 bases outside the gene matches. This CDR3 is 14 amino acids long. Germline V gene data show CDR1 as SGHVS and CDR2 as FNYEAQ. The CDR3 spells CASSKIQGADTQYF. DNA for the CDR3: TGTGCCAGCAGCAAGATCCAGGGGGCAGATACGCAGTATTTT.

The rearrangement links TRBV4-1 to TRBJ2-5; D possibly corresponds to TRBD2 (5 bases). V was clipped by 3 bases and J by 0 bases, with 20 bases between them. This CDR3 region has 18 residues. CDR1 MGHRA and CDR2 YSYEKL come from the germline V gene. The CDR3 DNA follows: TGCGCCAGCAGCCAGGATGCCCCTCCTACTAGAAACCAAGAGACCCAGTACTTC. It yields the protein CASSQDAPPTRNQETQYF.

The J gene is TRBJ2-1, the V gene TRBV4-1; 12 bases are a match to TRBD2. The CDR3 covers 15 residues. Germline CDR1 is MGHRA and CDR2 is YSYEKL. V lost 6 bases and J lost 5; bases outside the gene matches: 5. The CDR3 sequence is CASRSRLAGDNEQFF. In DNA form, the CDR3 reads TGCGCCAGCAGGTCAAGACTAGCGGGGGACAATGAGCAGTTCTTC.

The chain carries TRBV2 and TRBJ2-7; 9 positions agree with TRBD2. Germline values: CDR1 SNHLY, CDR2 FYNNEI. The CDR3 consists of 16 residues. V lost 4 bases to trimming and J lost 5 bases; unmatched junction nucleotides: 12. In DNA form, the CDR3 reads TGTGCCAGCAGTGGGGGAGGCGGGAGGGAGGGGAACGAGCAGTACTTC. It encodes CASSGGGGREGNEQYF.

V usage is TRBV5-1 and J usage is TRBJ2-3; 8 bases agree with TRBD1. There are 15 residues in the CDR3. With V trimmed by 4 bases and J by 6 bases, 10 bases remained unmatched. The germline gives CDR1 SGHRS, CDR2 YFSETQ. The CDR3 region is CASSLDRGRRDTQYF. The CDR3 region has the DNA TGCGCCAGCAGCCTCGACAGGGGACGACGGGATACGCAGTATTTT.

This clone was detected once. The V and J genes are TRBV5-1 and TRBJ2-1, with 7 nucleotides matching TRBD2. Germline V gives CDR1 SGHRS, CDR2 YFSETQ. J gave up 6 bases and V 2 bases, and 5 bases lay outside the gene matches. The CDR3 totals 14 residues. The CDR3 spells CASSLKGGSNEQFF. In nucleotides, the CDR3 is TGCGCCAGCAGCTTAAAAGGCGGGAGCAATGAGCAGTTCTTC.

The gene calls are TRBV9 and TRBJ2-1, with 7 bases fitting TRBD1. The CDR3 is 16 amino acids. Per the germline V gene, CDR1 is SGDLS and CDR2 is YYNGEE. Losses at the gene ends were 0 bases for V and 4 bases for J; bases not matched to a gene: 7. Written as DNA, the CDR3 is TGTGCCAGCAGCGTAGTAGGGGACAGACAATACAATGAGCAGTTCTTC. It specifies CASSVVGDRQYNEQFF.

The chain has TRBV19 and TRBJ2-7; D is perhaps TRBD2 (6 bases). This CDR3 has 15 amino acids. Germline CDR1 LNHDA, CDR2 SQIVND (reference sequence). Trimming pared 9 bases from V and 2 bases from J, leaving 20 bases between. The CDR3: CASSRPGDKPYEQYF. Here the CDR3 DNA reads TGTGCCAGCTCCCGACCGGGAGACAAACCCTACGAGCAGTACTTC.

This sequence joins TRBV9 and TRBJ1-1, with D possibly TRBD1 on 5 matching bases. This CDR3 spans 15 amino acids. The V end was cut by 3 bases, the J end by 3 bases, with 15 bases between. CDR1 and CDR2 from the germline V gene are SGDLS and YYNGEE. CDR3 DNA sequence: TGTGCCAGCAGCGAGACCCCAGGGAAGGACACTGAAGCTTTCTTT. This sequence encodes CASSETPGKDTEAFF.

The V call is TRBV18, the J call TRBJ1-3, with a weak D call TRBD1 (5 bases). The CDR3 spans 15 residues. Germline V gene sequence: CDR1 KGHSH, CDR2 LQKENI. V was trimmed by 2 bases and J by 0 bases, leaving 8 bases between them. The CDR3 bases are TGTGCCAGCTCACCAGAGGGACTCTCTGGAAACACCATATATTTT. Amino acids: CASSPEGLSGNTIYF.

This clone was found a few times. The chain carries TRBV4-1 and TRBJ1-4; perhaps TRBD1 as D (6 bases). The CDR3 contains 15 residues. V dropped 5 bases and J dropped 5 bases, with 15 bases sitting between them. In germline, CDR1 is MGHRA, CDR2 YSYEKL. The CDR3 region has the DNA TGCGCCAGCAGCGGGGTCCGACAGGTCAATGAAAAACTGTTTTTT. This codes for CASSGVRQVNEKLFF.

This sequence joins TRBV27 and TRBJ1-5; 7 bases match TRBD1. CDR1 MNHEY and CDR2 SMNVEV come from the germline V gene (reference sequence). The CDR3 is 15 residues long. V lost 2 bases, J lost 4 bases, and 5 bases stayed unmatched. The CDR3 spells CASSLEGARNQPQHF. CDR3 nucleotides: TGTGCCAGCAGTTTAGAGGGGGCGAGGAATCAGCCCCAGCATTTT.

The chain has TRBV7-3 and TRBJ2-1; 8 positions match TRBD2. The V segment lost 5 bases and the J segment 3 bases; nucleotides outside the gene matches: 6. Germline-derived CDR1 and CDR2 are SGHTA and FQGTGA. The CDR3 is made up of 15 amino acids. The CDR3 sequence: CASSTAGGDYNEQFF. The CDR3 DNA reads as TGTGCCAGCAGCACGGCGGGAGGCGACTACAATGAGCAGTTCTTC.

Only one count was recorded for this clone. J is TRBJ2-1 and V is TRBV9, with a possible D match to TRBD2 (6 bases). Germline CDR1 SGDLS, CDR2 YYNGEE. The CDR3 has 15 amino acids. Trimming left V 4 bases short and J 2 bases short, with 13 bases between. CDR3 sequence: CASSLGASAYNEQFF. CDR3 bases: TGTGCCAGCAGCCTTGGGGCTAGCGCCTACAATGAGCAGTTCTTC.

The chain combines TRBV9 with TRBJ1-4; possibly TRBD1 for D (6 bases). V was clipped by 2 bases and J by 1 base, with 9 bases between them. Germline V lookup: CDR1 SGDLS, CDR2 YYNGEE. The CDR3 consists of 15 residues. The CDR3 DNA is TGTGCCAGCAGCGTGACAGGTCTAACTAATGAAAAACTGTTTTTT. Translated: CASSVTGLTNEKLFF.

The chain couples TRBV7-3 to TRBJ2-3, with D maybe TRBD1 (6 bases). Trimming cost V 9 bases and J 2 bases, with 15 bases left between them. This CDR3 region has 14 residues. CDR1 SGHTA and CDR2 FQGTGA come from the germline V gene. CDR3 sequence (DNA): TGTGCCAGTAGGGTGACAGGTTCCACAGATACGCAGTATTTT. It codes for CASRVTGSTDTQYF. Looking up the rest from reference TRBV7-3 and TRBJ2-3 gives the full variable domain: GAGVSQTPSNKVTEKGKYVELRCDPISGHTALYWYRQSLGQGPEFLIYFQGTGAADDSGLPNDRFFAVRPEGSVSTLKIQRTERGDSAVYLCASRVTGSTDTQYFGPGTRLTVL.

This clone was recorded only once. The genes are TRBV19 and TRBJ2-1, with D possibly being TRBD1 (5 bases). The CDR3 extends over 17 amino acids. CDR1 and CDR2 (germline): LNHDA, SQIVND (reference sequence). V lost 7 bases to trimming and J lost 4 bases, with 23 bases between them. This CDR3 is CASTRLAGRAQYNEQFF. The CDR3 DNA reads TGTGCCAGTACCCGCCTTGCCGGCAGGGCCCAGTACAATGAGCAGTTCTTC.

The rearrangement uses TRBV7-9 and TRBJ2-3, with D uncertain. Per germline, CDR1 SEHNR and CDR2 FQNEAQ (reference sequence). The V end lost 5 bases, the J end lost 0 bases, and 3 bases lay between the germline ends. The CDR3 has 12 residues. The CDR3 loop reads CASSRSTDTQYF. CDR3 nucleotide sequence: TGTGCCAGCAGCCGGAGCACAGATACGCAGTATTTT.

This clone was observed a single time. The chain links TRBV6-8 to TRBJ2-5; 14 bases align to TRBD2. The end of the DNA fits TRBJ2-7 better, so the J call may be wrong. The CDR3 loop spans 16 amino acids. In germline, CDR1 is MNHGY, CDR2 SAAAGT. CDR3 in DNA: TGTGCCAGCAGTTACTCTGGGACTAGCGGGGGCTACGAGCAGTACTTC. This sequence encodes CASSYSGTSGGYEQYF.

On this clone itself: This sample also contains other DNA sequences that code for the same CDR3. This chain joins TRBV6-5 and TRBJ2-5; D ambiguous. The DNA end favors TRBJ2-7, so the J call may be wrong. The length of the CDR3 is 13 residues. Germline CDR1 reads MNHEY; CDR2 reads SVGAGI. The chain's CDR3 is CASSYSTGYEQYF. In DNA form, the CDR3 reads TGTGCCAGCAGTTACTCGACTGGGTACGAGCAGTACTTC.

The gene calls are TRBV7-9 and TRBJ1-5; possibly TRBD1 for D (5 bases). The germline V and J ends were trimmed by 1 base and 4 bases, with 14 bases remaining between them. This CDR3 spans 16 amino acids. Germline V gives CDR1 SEHNR, CDR2 FQNEAQ (reference sequence). The chain's CDR3 is CASSLVVGLGNQPQHF. CDR3 in DNA: TGTGCCAGCAGCTTAGTCGTGGGGCTCGGAAATCAGCCCCAGCATTTT.

The chain couples TRBV6-6 to TRBJ2-7; 11 bases align to TRBD1. This CDR3 comprises 13 residues. The germline gives CDR1 MNHNY, CDR2 SVGAGI (reference sequence). Trimming at V came to 6 bases and at J to 3 bases, leaving 1 base not matched to a gene. The CDR3 loop reads CASRGTGGYEQYF. The CDR3 DNA reads TGTGCCAGCAGGGGGACAGGGGGCTACGAGCAGTACTTC.